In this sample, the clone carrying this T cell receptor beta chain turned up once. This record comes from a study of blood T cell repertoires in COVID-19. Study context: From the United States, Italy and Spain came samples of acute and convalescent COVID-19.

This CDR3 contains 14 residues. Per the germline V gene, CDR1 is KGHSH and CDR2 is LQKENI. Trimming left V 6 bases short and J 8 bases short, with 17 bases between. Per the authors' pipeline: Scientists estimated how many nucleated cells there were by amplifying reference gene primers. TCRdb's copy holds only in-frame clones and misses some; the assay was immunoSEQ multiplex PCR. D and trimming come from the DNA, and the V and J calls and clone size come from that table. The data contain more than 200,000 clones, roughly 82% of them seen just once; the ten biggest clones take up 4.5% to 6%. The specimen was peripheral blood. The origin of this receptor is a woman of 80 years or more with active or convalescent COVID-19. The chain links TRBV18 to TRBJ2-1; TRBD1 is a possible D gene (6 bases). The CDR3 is CASSQGRDGDEQFF. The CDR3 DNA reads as TGTGCCAGCTCCCAGGGGAGAGATGGAGATGAGCAGTTCTTC.